This T cell receptor beta chain emerged from a study of blood T cell repertoires in COVID-19. About the research overall: The origin of the acute and convalescent COVID-19 samples was the United States, Italy and Spain. T cells, B-cell-depleted T cells, or PBMCs supplied cDNA or gDNA.

The V segment lost 0 bases and the J segment 5 bases; nucleotides outside the gene matches: 4. Per germline, CDR1 MNHNY and CDR2 SVGAGI (reference sequence). This CDR3 region has 16 residues. Per the study methods: Reference gene primer amplification in the assay estimated nucleated cell counts. Some clones are missing from TCRdb's copy, which holds only in-frame ones; the method was immunoSEQ multiplex PCR. The D gene and trimming were derived from the DNA, and the V and J assignments and clone size from that table. The table shows roughly 30,000 clones, with over 85% occurring only once. The clonotype was recovered from a human donor in a cohort sampled during active COVID-19. The chain joins TRBV6-6 to TRBJ2-2, with TRBD2 identical over 9 bases. The sample taken for sequencing was peripheral blood. The CDR3 region is CASSYSKTSGTGELFF. Here the CDR3 DNA reads TGTGCCAGCAGTTACTCGAAAACTAGCGGGACCGGGGAGCTGTTTTTT.